The TCR beta chain under discussion was sequenced for a study of cytomegalovirus exposure and HLA in healthy donors. Germline V lookup: CDR1 MDHEN, CDR2 SYDVKM. The CDR3 loop spans 18 amino acids. The trim removed 6 bases at V and 0 bases at J, leaving 14 bases unmatched. PCR employed 60 Vbeta and 13 Jbeta primers. TCRdb's table, derived via immunoSEQ multiplex PCR, lists solely in-frame clones and lacks some. The repertoire holds about 140,000 clones, with approximately 71% as singletons. The J gene is TRBJ1-5, the V gene TRBV28; 7 bases agree with TRBD1. Sequenced sample: PBMCs. The sequence came from a woman in her 50s in good health and CMV-seronegative. The chain's CDR3 is CASSRDREQGYSNQPQHF. In DNA, the CDR3 is TGTGCCAGCAGCAGGGACAGAGAACAAGGATATAGCAATCAGCCCCAGCATTTT.